This TCR beta chain was captured in a study of identical twins. The CDR3 contains 14 residues. Trimming stripped 0 bases from V and 3 bases from J, with 5 bases between. A universal primer binding site was introduced by template switching. The final cDNA contained unique molecular identifiers. TCRdb reprocessed the 5' RACE reads via MiXCR and lists one record per CDR3 protein. The sample consists of a few hundred thousand distinct CDR3 sequences, roughly 12% of them appearing once. These data were also filed under a second study, of yellow fever vaccine responses in identical twins. This second study says: Twins reportedly had a vaccine T cell response that seemed partly convergent, partly personalized.

Sequenced sample: CD8+ T cells sorted from blood. The receptor was isolated from a woman aged 18-29 years in good health. This chain links TRBV12-3 or TRBV12-4 with TRBJ1-4; unclear D gene. CDR3 sequence reads: CASSLASSNEKLFF. The CDR3 DNA is TGTGCCAGCAGTTTAGCCAGCTCTAATGAAAAACTGTTTTTT.